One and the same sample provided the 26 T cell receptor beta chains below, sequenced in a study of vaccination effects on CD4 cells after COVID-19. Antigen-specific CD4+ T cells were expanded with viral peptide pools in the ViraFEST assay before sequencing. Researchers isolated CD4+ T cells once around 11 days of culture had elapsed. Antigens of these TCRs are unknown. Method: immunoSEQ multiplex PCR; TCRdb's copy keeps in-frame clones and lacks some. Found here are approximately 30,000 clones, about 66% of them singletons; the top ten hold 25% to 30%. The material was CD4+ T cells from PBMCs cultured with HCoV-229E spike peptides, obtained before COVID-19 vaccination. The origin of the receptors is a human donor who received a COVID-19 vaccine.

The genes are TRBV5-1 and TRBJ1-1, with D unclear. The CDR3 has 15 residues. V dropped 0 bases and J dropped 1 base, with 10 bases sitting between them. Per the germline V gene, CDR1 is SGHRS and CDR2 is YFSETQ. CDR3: CASSLGRQTNTEAFF. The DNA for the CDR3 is TGCGCCAGCAGCTTGGGAAGGCAGACGAACACTGAAGCTTTCTTT.

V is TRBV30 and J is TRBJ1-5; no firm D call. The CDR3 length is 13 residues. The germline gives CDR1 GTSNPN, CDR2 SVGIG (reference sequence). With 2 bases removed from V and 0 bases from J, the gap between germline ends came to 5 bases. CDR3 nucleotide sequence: TGTGCCTGGAGTAGAGGTAGCAATCAGCCCCAGCATTTT. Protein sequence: CAWSRGSNQPQHF.

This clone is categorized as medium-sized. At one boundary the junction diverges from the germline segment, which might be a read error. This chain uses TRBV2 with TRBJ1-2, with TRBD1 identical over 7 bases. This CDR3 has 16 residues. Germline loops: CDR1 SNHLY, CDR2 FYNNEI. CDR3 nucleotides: TGTGCCAGCAGGGAAGCCGGGACAGTGACCCTTTCTGGCTACACCTTC. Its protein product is CASREAGTVTLSGYTF.

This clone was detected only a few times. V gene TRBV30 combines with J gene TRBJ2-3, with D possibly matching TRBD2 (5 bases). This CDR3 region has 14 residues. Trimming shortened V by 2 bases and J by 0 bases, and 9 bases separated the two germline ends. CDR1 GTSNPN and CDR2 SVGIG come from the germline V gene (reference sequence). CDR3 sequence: CAWSRAGSTDTQYF. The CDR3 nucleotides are TGTGCCTGGAGTAGGGCGGGTAGCACAGATACGCAGTATTTT. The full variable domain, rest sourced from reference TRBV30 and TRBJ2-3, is SQTIHQWPATLVQPVGSPLSLECTVEGTSNPNLYWYRQAAGRGLQLLFYSVGIGQISSEVPQNLSASRPQDRQFILSSKKLLLSDSGFYLCAWSRAGSTDTQYFGPGTRLTVL.

The CDR3 here is CASSQDLATGTQGGNEQFF. The CDR3 bases are TGCGCCAGCAGCCAAGATTTGGCAACCGGGACCCAAGGGGGTAATGAGCAGTTCTTC. This sequence joins TRBV4-1 and TRBJ2-1; D might be TRBD1 (6 bases). CDR1 and CDR2 (germline): MGHRA, YSYEKL. The length of the CDR3 is 19 residues. Deletions cut 0 bases from V and 7 bases from J, with 25 bases between.

CDR3 sequence: CASSPLPQRDPNTGELFF. CDR3 sequence (DNA): TGTGCCAGCAGCCCCCTCCCCCAGCGGGACCCGAACACCGGGGAGCTGTTTTTT. The J gene is TRBJ2-2, the V gene TRBV28, with 7 bases fitting TRBD2. CDR3 length: 18 residues. CDR1 is MDHEN, CDR2 SYDVKM, per germline. The junction had 13 bases not matched to a gene; V was cut back by 6 bases and J by 0 bases.

The CDR3 here is CASSLGVRQGAYEQYF. In nucleotides, the CDR3 is TGTGCCAGCAGCTTAGGGGTCCGACAGGGGGCCTACGAGCAGTACTTC. The genes are TRBV7-6 and TRBJ2-7; 9 bases fit TRBD1. The V segment lost 1 base and the J segment 2 bases; nucleotides outside the gene matches: 6. The germline V gene has CDR1 SGHVS and CDR2 FNYEAQ. CDR3 length equals 16 residues. The full variable domain, with the rest looked up from reference TRBV7-6 and TRBJ2-7, is GAGVSQSPRYKVTKRGQDVALRCDPISGHVSLYWYRQALGQGPEFLTYFNYEAQQDKSGLPNDRFSAERPEGSISTLTIQRTEQRDSAMYRCASSLGVRQGAYEQYFGPGTRLTVT.

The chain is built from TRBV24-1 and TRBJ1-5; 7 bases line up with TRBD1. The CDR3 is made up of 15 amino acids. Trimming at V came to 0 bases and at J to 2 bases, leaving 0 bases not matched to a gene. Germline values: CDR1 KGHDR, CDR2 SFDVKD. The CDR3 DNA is TGTGCCACCAGTGATTTGGGACAGGGCAATCAGCCCCAGCATTTT. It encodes CATSDLGQGNQPQHF.

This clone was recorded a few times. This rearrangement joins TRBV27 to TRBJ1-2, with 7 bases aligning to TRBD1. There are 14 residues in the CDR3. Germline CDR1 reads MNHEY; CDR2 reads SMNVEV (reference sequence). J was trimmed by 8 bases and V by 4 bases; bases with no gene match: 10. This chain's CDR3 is CASSSTGPLVGYTF. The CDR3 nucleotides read TGTGCCAGCAGTTCGACAGGGCCCCTGGTGGGCTACACCTTC.

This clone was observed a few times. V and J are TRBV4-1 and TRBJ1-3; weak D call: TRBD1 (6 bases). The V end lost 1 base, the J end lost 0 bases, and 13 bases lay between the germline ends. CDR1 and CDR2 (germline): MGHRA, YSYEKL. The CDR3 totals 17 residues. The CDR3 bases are TGCGCCAGCAGCCAAGGTCTCGTACAGGGCTCTGGAAACACCATATATTTT. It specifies CASSQGLVQGSGNTIYF.

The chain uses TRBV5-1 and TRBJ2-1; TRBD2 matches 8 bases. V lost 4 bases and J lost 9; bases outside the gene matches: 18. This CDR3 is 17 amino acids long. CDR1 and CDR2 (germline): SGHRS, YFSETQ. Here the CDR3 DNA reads TGCGCCAGCAGCCCGGGGCGTCCGGGACTAGGATTGGGTGAGCAGTTCTTC. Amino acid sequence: CASSPGRPGLGLGEQFF.

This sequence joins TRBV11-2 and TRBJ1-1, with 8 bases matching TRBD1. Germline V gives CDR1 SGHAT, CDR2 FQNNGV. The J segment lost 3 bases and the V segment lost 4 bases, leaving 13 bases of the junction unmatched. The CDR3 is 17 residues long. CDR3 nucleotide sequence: TGTGCCAGCAGCTCGGGCAGGGGGCGCGGGTCTCACACTGAAGCTTTCTTT. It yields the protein CASSSGRGRGSHTEAFF.

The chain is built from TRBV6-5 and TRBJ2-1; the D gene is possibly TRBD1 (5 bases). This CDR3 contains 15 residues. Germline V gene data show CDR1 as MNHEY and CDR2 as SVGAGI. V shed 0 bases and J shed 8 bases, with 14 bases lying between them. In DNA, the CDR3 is TGTGCCAGCAGTTACTCAGCAGGGAACTTGGATGAGCAGTTCTTC. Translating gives CASSYSAGNLDEQFF.

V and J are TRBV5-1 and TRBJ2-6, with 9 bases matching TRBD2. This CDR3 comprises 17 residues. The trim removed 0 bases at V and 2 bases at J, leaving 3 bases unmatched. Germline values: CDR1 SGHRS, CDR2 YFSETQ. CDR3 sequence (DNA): TGCGCCAGCAGCTTGGAAGGCGGGGGGGCTGGGGCCAACGTCCTGACTTTC. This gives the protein CASSLEGGGAGANVLTF.

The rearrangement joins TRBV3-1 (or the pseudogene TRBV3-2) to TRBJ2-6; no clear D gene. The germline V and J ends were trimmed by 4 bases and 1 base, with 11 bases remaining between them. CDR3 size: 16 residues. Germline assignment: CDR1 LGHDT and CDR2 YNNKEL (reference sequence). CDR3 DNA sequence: TGTGCCAGCAGCCCCGTTGGGATTTCTGGGGCCAACGTCCTGACTTTC. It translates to CASSPVGISGANVLTF.

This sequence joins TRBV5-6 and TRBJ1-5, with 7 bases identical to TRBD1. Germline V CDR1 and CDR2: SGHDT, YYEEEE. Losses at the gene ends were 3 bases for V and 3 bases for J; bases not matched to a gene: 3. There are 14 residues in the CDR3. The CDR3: CASSSTGVNQPQHF. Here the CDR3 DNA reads TGTGCCAGCAGCTCTACAGGGGTCAATCAGCCCCAGCATTTT.

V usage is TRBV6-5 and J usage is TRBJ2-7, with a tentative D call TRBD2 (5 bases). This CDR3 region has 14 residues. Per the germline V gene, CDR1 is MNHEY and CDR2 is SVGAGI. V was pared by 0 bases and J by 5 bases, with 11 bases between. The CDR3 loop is CASSYSLRGNEQYF. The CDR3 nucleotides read TGTGCCAGCAGTTACTCATTACGGGGAAACGAGCAGTACTTC.

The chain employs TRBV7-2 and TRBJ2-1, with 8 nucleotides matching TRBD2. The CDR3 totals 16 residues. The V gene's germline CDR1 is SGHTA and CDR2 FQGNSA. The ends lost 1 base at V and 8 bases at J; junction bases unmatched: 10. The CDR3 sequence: CASSLEGTRGVDEQFF. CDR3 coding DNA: TGTGCCAGCAGCTTAGAAGGGACTAGGGGAGTTGATGAGCAGTTCTTC.

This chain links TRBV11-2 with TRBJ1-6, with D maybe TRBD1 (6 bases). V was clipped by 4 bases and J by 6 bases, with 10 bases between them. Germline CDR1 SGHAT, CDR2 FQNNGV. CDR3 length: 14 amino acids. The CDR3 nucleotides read TGTGCCAGCAGCTCCGACAGGACTAATTCACCCCTCCACTTT. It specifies CASSSDRTNSPLHF.

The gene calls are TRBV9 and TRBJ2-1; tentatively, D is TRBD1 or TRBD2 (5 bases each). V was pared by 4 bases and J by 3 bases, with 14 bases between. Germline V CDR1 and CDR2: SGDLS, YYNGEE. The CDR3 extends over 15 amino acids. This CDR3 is CASSPGPPGYNEQFF. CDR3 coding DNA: TGTGCCAGCAGCCCGGGACCCCCGGGCTACAATGAGCAGTTCTTC.

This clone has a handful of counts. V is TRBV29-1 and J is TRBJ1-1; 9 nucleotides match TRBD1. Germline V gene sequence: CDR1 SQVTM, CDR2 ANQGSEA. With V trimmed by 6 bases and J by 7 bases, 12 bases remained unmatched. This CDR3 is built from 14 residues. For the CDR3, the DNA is TGCAGCGTCCCGGGACAGGGAAGCGGGTTTGAAGCTTTCTTT. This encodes CSVPGQGSGFEAFF.

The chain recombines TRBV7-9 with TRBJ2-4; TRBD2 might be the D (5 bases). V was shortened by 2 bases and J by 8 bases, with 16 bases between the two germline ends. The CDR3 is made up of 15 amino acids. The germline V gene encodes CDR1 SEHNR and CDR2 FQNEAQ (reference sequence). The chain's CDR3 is CASSLYNWNGDIQYF. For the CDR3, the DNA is TGTGCCAGCAGCTTATATAATTGGAACGGGGACATTCAGTACTTC.

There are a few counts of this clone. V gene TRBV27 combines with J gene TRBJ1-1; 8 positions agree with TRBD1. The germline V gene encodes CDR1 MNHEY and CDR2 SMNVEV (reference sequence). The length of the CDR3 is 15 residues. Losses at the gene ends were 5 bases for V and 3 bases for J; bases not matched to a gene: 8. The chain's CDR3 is CASSRPGGADTEAFF. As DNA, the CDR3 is TGTGCCAGCAGTCGGCCAGGGGGCGCCGACACTGAAGCTTTCTTT.

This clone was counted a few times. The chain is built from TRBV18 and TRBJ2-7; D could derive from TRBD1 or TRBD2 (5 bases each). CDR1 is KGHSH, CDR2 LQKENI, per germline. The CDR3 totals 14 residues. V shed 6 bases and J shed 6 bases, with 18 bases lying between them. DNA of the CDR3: TGTGCCAGCTCGCTATCCCGGGACCTAGGCGAGCAGTACTTC. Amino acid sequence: CASSLSRDLGEQYF.

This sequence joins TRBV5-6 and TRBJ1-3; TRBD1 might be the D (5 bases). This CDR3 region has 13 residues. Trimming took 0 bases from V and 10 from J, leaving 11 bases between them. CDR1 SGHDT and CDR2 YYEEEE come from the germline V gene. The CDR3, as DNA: TGTGCCAGCAGCTTGGCCCCCCAGGGTACCATATATTTT. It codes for CASSLAPQGTIYF.

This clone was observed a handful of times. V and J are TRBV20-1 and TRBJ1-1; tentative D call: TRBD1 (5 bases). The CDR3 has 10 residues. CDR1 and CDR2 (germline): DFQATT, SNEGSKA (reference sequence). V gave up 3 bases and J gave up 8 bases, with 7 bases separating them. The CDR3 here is CSASYREAFF. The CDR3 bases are TGCAGTGCTAGTTACAGGGAAGCTTTCTTT.